These 31 T cell receptor beta chains originate from one sample sequenced in a study of low-dose radiotherapy and immunotherapy resistance in tumors (dated by TCRdb to 2021 to 2024). Superscript III and a set of TRAV- and TRBV-specific primers were used to synthesize first-strand cDNA, so that both TCRalpha and TCRbeta chains were covered. TCRs were amplified with Phusion for around 21 PCR cycles, with a constant-region primer paired with the adapter attached to the V primers. Using fastp trimming at Q25 and MiXCR clonotype assembly, TCRdb reanalyzed the public sequencing data and kept in-frame beta chains. Rows with a matching CDR3 protein are joined into one entry that keeps the most common DNA and genes. Within this sample are 15,000 to 20,000 distinct CDR3 sequences, with approximately 63% of them counted one time only. Together, the top ten hold 5.5% to 7% of the sample. These receptors all stem from a human donor with advanced metastatic prostate, ovarian, gallbladder or colorectal cancer (not recorded which). This table probably holds off-target reads from a library built for another chain.

The chain employs TRBV5-6 and TRBJ2-1; possible D gene TRBD1, 5 bases. The V end lost 7 bases, the J end lost 0 bases, and 17 bases lay between the germline ends. The CDR3 is 16 residues long. Germline V gene data show CDR1 as SGHDT and CDR2 as YYEEEE. The CDR3 DNA reads TGTGCCAGCGATTCCCTCCAGGGAAGCTCCTACAATGAGCAGTTCTTC. Translation: CASDSLQGSSYNEQFF.

There are a few counts of this clonotype. The chain's CDR3 is CASSPEYHYGYTF. For the CDR3, the DNA is TGTGCCAGCTCACCAGAGTATCACTATGGCTACACCTTC. The rearrangement uses TRBV18 and TRBJ1-2; D ambiguous. CDR3 size: 13 residues. V shed 2 bases and J shed 3 bases, with 7 bases lying between them. Germline V lookup: CDR1 KGHSH, CDR2 LQKENI.

V is TRBV7-2 and J is TRBJ2-5; 7 bases match TRBD1. The CDR3 loop spans 14 amino acids. In germline, CDR1 is SGHTA, CDR2 FQGNSA. V shed 5 bases and J 3 bases; nucleotides not matched to a gene: 6. The CDR3 spells CASSPQQGKETQYF. The CDR3 DNA is TGTGCCAGCAGCCCTCAACAGGGGAAAGAGACCCAGTACTTC.

The V call is TRBV5-1, the J call TRBJ2-2; 10 nucleotides agree with TRBD1. The ends lost 4 bases at V and 4 bases at J; junction bases unmatched: 4. The CDR3 is made up of 15 amino acids. Germline V gene data show CDR1 as SGHRS and CDR2 as YFSETQ. Here the CDR3 DNA reads TGCGCCAGCAGCAGACAGGGGGCGGTCACCGGGGAGCTGTTTTTT. This codes for CASSRQGAVTGELFF.

This rearrangement joins TRBV29-1 to TRBJ2-1, with no clear D. The CDR3 length is 10 residues. Germline CDR1 reads SQVTM; CDR2 reads ANQGSEA. The ends were cut back, 7 bases at V and 7 bases at J, with 8 bases in the middle. CDR3 DNA: TGCAGCGCATGGGAAAATGAGCAGTTCTTC. This encodes CSAWENEQFF.

The gene calls are TRBV20-1 and TRBJ2-3; no clear D. Looked up from germline, CDR1 is DFQATT and CDR2 is SNEGSKA (reference sequence). Deletions cut 6 bases from V and 2 bases from J, with 15 bases between. The CDR3 sequence is 14 residues long. The CDR3 region is CSAVIPGHTDTQYF. The CDR3 DNA reads as TGCAGTGCCGTAATCCCAGGCCACACAGATACGCAGTATTTT.

The gene calls are TRBV28 and TRBJ2-3, with 8 bases that match TRBD2. The germline CDR1 and CDR2 sequences are MDHEN and SYDVKM. This CDR3 is built from 13 residues. The J segment lost 2 bases and the V segment lost 10 bases, leaving 5 bases of the junction unmatched. This chain's CDR3 is CAIGLAVTDTQYF. The CDR3 DNA follows: TGTGCCATCGGACTAGCCGTCACAGATACGCAGTATTTT.

The J gene is TRBJ1-1, the V gene TRBV4-3; possible D gene TRBD1, 5 bases. This CDR3 has 13 residues. V was shortened by 4 bases and J by 3 bases, with 9 bases between the two germline ends. The germline V gene encodes CDR1 LGHNA and CDR2 YSLEER. Here the CDR3 DNA reads TGCGCCAGCAGCCGGAAAGGGGACACTGAAGCTTTCTTT. It codes for CASSRKGDTEAFF.

The chain carries TRBV28 and TRBJ2-3; D gene uncertain. The V gene lost 2 bases and the J gene lost 0 bases, with 6 bases spanning the gap. The germline gives CDR1 MDHEN, CDR2 SYDVKM. This CDR3 contains 14 residues. CDR3 sequence (DNA): TGTGCCAGCAGTTTACAGGTCAGCACAGATACGCAGTATTTT. Translated: CASSLQVSTDTQYF.

This clonotype was seen only a few times. The chain has TRBV9 and TRBJ1-1, with a possible D match to TRBD1 (6 bases). The length of the CDR3 is 13 residues. V gave up 2 bases and J gave up 5 bases, with 10 bases separating them. Germline values: CDR1 SGDLS, CDR2 YYNGEE. CDR3 residues: CASSVGGPTEAFF. In nucleotides, the CDR3 is TGTGCCAGCAGCGTTGGGGGGCCGACTGAAGCTTTCTTT. The whole variable domain, filled in from reference TRBV9 and TRBJ1-1, reads DSGVTQTPKHLITATGQRVTLRCSPRSGDLSVYWYQQSLDQGLQFLIQYYNGEERAKGNILERFSAQQFPDLHSELNLSSLELGDSALYFCASSVGGPTEAFFGQGTRLTVV.

The rearrangement uses TRBV18 and TRBJ1-1; D call uncertain. Trimming pared 8 bases from V and 3 bases from J, leaving 13 bases between. CDR3 length equals 13 residues. The germline CDR1 and CDR2 sequences are KGHSH and LQKENI. CDR3 sequence (DNA): TGTGCCAGCCAGTCATCCCCCGACACTGAAGCTTTCTTT. This encodes CASQSSPDTEAFF.

The rearrangement uses TRBV7-8 and TRBJ2-3; 9 nucleotides line up with TRBD2. In germline, CDR1 is SGHVS, CDR2 FQNEAQ. V was pared by 4 bases and J by 0 bases, with 17 bases of the junction left unmatched. The CDR3 is 20 residues long. The CDR3 here is CASSSQRGLAGTTSTDTQYF. CDR3 sequence (DNA): TGTGCCAGCAGCTCCCAGCGGGGGCTAGCGGGGACCACTAGCACAGATACGCAGTATTTT.

The rearrangement joins TRBV14 to TRBJ2-1; TRBD1 matches at 7 bases. The CDR3 is 14 amino acids. V was pared by 0 bases and J by 7 bases, with 3 bases of the junction left unmatched. The germline V gene encodes CDR1 SGHDN and CDR2 FVKESK. This chain's CDR3 is CASSQDTGVNEQFF. CDR3 nucleotide sequence: TGTGCCAGCAGCCAAGATACAGGGGTAAATGAGCAGTTCTTC.

The CDR3 loop reads CASSLRPGASYEQYF. In DNA form, the CDR3 reads TGCGCCAGCAGCTTGAGACCGGGGGCAAGTTACGAGCAGTACTTC. The rearrangement links TRBV5-1 to TRBJ2-7, with D tentatively TRBD1 or TRBD2 (6 bases each). There are 15 residues in the CDR3. Trimming stripped 1 base from V and 4 bases from J, with 15 bases between. Germline values: CDR1 SGHRS, CDR2 YFSETQ.

The chain combines TRBV29-1 with TRBJ2-1; the match to TRBD2 covers 8 bases. The CDR3 is 14 amino acids. V trimming: 6 bases; J trimming: 3 bases; junction bases outside the gene matches: 7. Germline V gives CDR1 SQVTM, CDR2 ANQGSEA. CDR3 in DNA: TGCAGCGTGTTAGCGGGAATCCTCTACAATGAGCAGTTCTTC. Its protein is CSVLAGILYNEQFF.

The chain carries TRBV28 and TRBJ1-1, with a possible D match to TRBD1 (5 bases). The V end was cut by 8 bases, the J end by 6 bases, with 16 bases between. The CDR3 consists of 13 residues. Germline V lookup: CDR1 MDHEN, CDR2 SYDVKM. The CDR3 sequence: CASRSGGVPEAFF. For the CDR3, the DNA is TGTGCCAGCCGATCGGGGGGGGTGCCTGAAGCTTTCTTT. Together with reference TRBV28 and TRBJ1-1, the CDR3 gives the full variable domain: DVKVTQSSRYLVKRTGEKVFLECVQDMDHENMFWYRQDPGLGLRLIYFSYDVKMKEKGDIPEGYSVSREKKERFSLILESASTNQTSMYLCASRSGGVPEAFFGQGTRLTVV.

The chain recombines TRBV7-2 with TRBJ2-4; 7 positions match TRBD2. The CDR3 is made up of 13 amino acids. V lost 3 bases to trimming and J lost 9 bases; unmatched junction nucleotides: 5. Germline assignment: CDR1 SGHTA and CDR2 FQGNSA. CDR3 in amino acids: CASSFDTGGIQYF. CDR3 DNA sequence: TGTGCCAGCAGCTTCGACACGGGAGGCATTCAGTACTTC.

This clonotype appeared a few times. The V and J genes are TRBV29-1 and TRBJ2-5; D unresolved. The CDR3 has 13 residues. CDR1 SQVTM and CDR2 ANQGSEA come from the germline V gene. The V and J ends lost 8 bases and 3 bases respectively, with 16 bases between them. The CDR3 coding sequence is TGCAGCCCACCGTTGACATTGAAAGAGACCCAGTACTTC. It is translated as CSPPLTLKETQYF.

The chain has TRBV6-1 and TRBJ1-1, with D possibly being TRBD1 (5 bases). Germline V gives CDR1 MNHNS, CDR2 SASEGT. CDR3 length: 16 amino acids. Trimming left V 9 bases short and J 1 base short, with 21 bases between. CDR3 sequence reads: CASIKPAGQKNTEAFF. The DNA for the CDR3 is TGTGCCAGTATTAAACCCGCTGGACAAAAGAACACTGAAGCTTTCTTT.

V usage is TRBV24-1 and J usage is TRBJ1-6, with 7 bases fitting TRBD1. The ends lost 7 bases at V and 5 bases at J; junction bases unmatched: 1. Germline CDR1 reads KGHDR; CDR2 reads SFDVKD. CDR3 length: 13 amino acids. CDR3 protein: CATRDRDNSPLHF. In DNA form, the CDR3 reads TGTGCCACCAGAGACAGGGATAATTCACCCCTCCACTTT.

The chain employs TRBV10-3 and TRBJ2-7, with 10 bases fitting TRBD2. The CDR3 has 13 amino acids. J gave up 2 bases and V 9 bases, and 4 bases lay outside the gene matches. Germline CDR1 is ENHRY and CDR2 is SYGVKD. The chain's CDR3 is CAIRTSGTYEQYF. The CDR3 DNA sequence: TGTGCCATTCGGACTAGCGGTACCTACGAGCAGTACTTC.

CDR3 coding DNA: TGTGCCAGCAGCCGACAGGGCCCGAACTACGAGCAGTACTTC. This sequence encodes CASSRQGPNYEQYF. V and J are TRBV7-9 and TRBJ2-7; TRBD1 agrees at 7 bases. The CDR3 covers 14 residues. The germline V gene has CDR1 SEHNR and CDR2 FQNEAQ (reference sequence). After removal of 5 bases from V and 3 bases from J, the junction contained 7 bases not matched to a gene.

This clonotype was recorded a few times. This chain links TRBV4-2 with TRBJ1-1; no firm D call. Germline CDR1 and CDR2: LGHNA and YNFKEQ. The CDR3 spans 13 residues. Trimming stripped 0 bases from V and 4 bases from J, with 6 bases between. The CDR3 coding sequence is TGTGCCAGCAGCCAAGACAGGAGCACTGAAGCTTTCTTT. Translating gives CASSQDRSTEAFF.

The CDR3 nucleotides read TGTGCCAGCAGTTACGATAGCAATCAGCCCCAGCATTTT. Translated, it gives CASSYDSNQPQHF. The chain is built from TRBV6-2 or TRBV6-3 and TRBJ1-5; D gene uncertain. This CDR3 is 13 amino acids long. Trimming took off 2 bases at V and 0 bases at J, with 2 bases between the two ends. Germline-derived CDR1 and CDR2 are MNHEY and SVGEGT.

The chain employs TRBV7-2 and TRBJ2-3; D unresolved. This CDR3 has 16 amino acids. In germline, CDR1 is SGHTA, CDR2 FQGNSA. Trimming left V 1 base short and J 4 bases short, with 15 bases between. CDR3 loop: CASSLGVRSRSDTQYF. In nucleotides, the CDR3 is TGTGCCAGCAGCTTAGGGGTCCGGAGTAGGTCAGATACGCAGTATTTT.

The chain employs TRBV24-1 and TRBJ2-1; 10 nucleotides agree with TRBD2. Germline V gives CDR1 KGHDR, CDR2 SFDVKD. The J segment lost 8 bases and the V segment lost 2 bases, leaving 8 bases of the junction unmatched. The CDR3 length is 16 residues. The CDR3: CATSDYLAGEVDEQFF. The CDR3 DNA follows: TGTGCCACCAGTGATTACCTAGCGGGAGAAGTAGATGAGCAGTTCTTC.

This clonotype appeared a single time. This chain uses TRBV20-1 with TRBJ1-5; D may be TRBD1 (6 bases). This CDR3 is built from 17 residues. Trimming took off 1 base at V and 1 base at J, with 17 bases between the two ends. The germline gives CDR1 DFQATT, CDR2 SNEGSKA (reference sequence). Written as DNA, the CDR3 is TGCAGTGCTAGAGTAGCTGGGGGGGCGCTGAGCAATCAGCCCCAGCATTTT. As protein: CSARVAGGALSNQPQHF.

The gene calls are TRBV28 and TRBJ2-5; D is perhaps TRBD2 (5 bases). Germline V gene sequence: CDR1 MDHEN, CDR2 SYDVKM. The V gene lost 3 bases and the J gene lost 7 bases, with 12 bases spanning the gap. The CDR3 runs 13 residues. In DNA, the CDR3 is TGTGCCAGCAGTTTCCTCGGGGTGGTGACCCAGTACTTC. Translation: CASSFLGVVTQYF.

This chain links TRBV20-1 with TRBJ2-1; a possible D gene is TRBD2 (6 bases). The CDR3 length is 17 residues. V shed 0 bases and J shed 1 base, with 16 bases lying between them. The germline V gene has CDR1 DFQATT and CDR2 SNEGSKA (reference sequence). CDR3 bases: TGCAGTGCTAGAGATGAGGGACTCAGCCTTTCCTACAATGAGCAGTTCTTC. Translation gives CSARDEGLSLSYNEQFF.

The V gene is TRBV4-2, the J gene TRBJ1-3, with TRBD1 as a possible D gene (5 bases). The CDR3 spans 14 residues. V was pared by 4 bases and J by 1 base, with 8 bases between. CDR1 is LGHNA and CDR2 is YNFKEQ in the germline V gene. CDR3 amino acids: CASSRQFSGNTIYF. The CDR3 region has the DNA TGTGCCAGCAGCCGACAGTTTTCTGGAAACACCATATATTTT.

Concerning this clonotype: At one boundary the junction diverges from the germline segment, which might be a read error. The chain carries TRBV28 and TRBJ1-1; TRBD1 agrees at 10 bases. The CDR3 is made up of 12 amino acids. Germline V CDR1 and CDR2: MDHEN, SYDVKM. The CDR3 sequence: CASSLVGQGVVF. The CDR3 coding sequence is TGTGCCAGCAGTTTGGTCGGACAGGGGGTCGTCTTT.